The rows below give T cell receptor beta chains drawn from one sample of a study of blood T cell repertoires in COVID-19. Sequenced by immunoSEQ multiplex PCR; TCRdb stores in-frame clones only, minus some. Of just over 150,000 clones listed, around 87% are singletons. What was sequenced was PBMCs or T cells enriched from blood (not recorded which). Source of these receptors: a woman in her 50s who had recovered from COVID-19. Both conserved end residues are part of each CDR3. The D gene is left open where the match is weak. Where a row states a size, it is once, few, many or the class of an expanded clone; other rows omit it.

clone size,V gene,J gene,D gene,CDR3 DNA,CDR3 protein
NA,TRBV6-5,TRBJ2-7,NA,TGTGCCAGCGAACAGGGTCCCTCCTACGAGCAGTACTTC,CASEQGPSYEQYF
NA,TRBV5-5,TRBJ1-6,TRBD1,TGTGCCAGCAGCGGCCGGGACAGGGGGTATAATTCACCCCTCCACTTT,CASSGRDRGYNSPLHF
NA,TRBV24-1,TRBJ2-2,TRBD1,TGTGCCACCAGTCCAGGACAGGGAATTGCTACCGGGGAGCTGTTTTTT,CATSPGQGIATGELFF
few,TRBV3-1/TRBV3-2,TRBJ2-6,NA,TGTGCCAGCAGTGGACAGACGGGGGCCAACGTCCTGACTTTC,CASSGQTGANVLTF
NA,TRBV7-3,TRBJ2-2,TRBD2,TGTGCCAGCAGCTTATTTAGCGGGGGCGGCACCGGGGAGCTGTTTTTT,CASSLFSGGGTGELFF
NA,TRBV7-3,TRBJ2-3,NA,TGTGCCAGCAGCTTAAGCGGCCCCCCAGATACGCAGTATTTT,CASSLSGPPDTQYF
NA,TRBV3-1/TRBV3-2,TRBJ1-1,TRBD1,TGTGCCAGCAGCCGACAGGGGGAGGCTTTCTTT,CASSRQGEAFF
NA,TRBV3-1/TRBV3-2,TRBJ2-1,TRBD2,TGTGCCAGCAGCCGAAGCGGGGGGAGCTCCTACAATGAGCAGTTCTTC,CASSRSGGSSYNEQFF
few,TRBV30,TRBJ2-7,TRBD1,TGTGCCTGGAGCGGACAGGGGGCGAGTGAGCAGTACTTC,CAWSGQGASEQYF
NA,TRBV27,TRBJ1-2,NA,TGTGCCAGCAGCAACACAGTCAGCTACACCTTC,CASSNTVSYTF
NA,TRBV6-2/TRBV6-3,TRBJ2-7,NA,TGTGCCAGCAGCTTCAGCTCCTACGAGCAGTACTTC,CASSFSSYEQYF
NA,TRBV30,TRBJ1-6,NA,TGTGCCTGGAAGGCCCCTCGGGGTTCACCCCTCCACTTT,CAWKAPRGSPLHF
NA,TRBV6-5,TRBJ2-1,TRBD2,TGTGCCAGCAGACGACAGGGACTAGCGGGGAATGAGCAGTTCTTC,CASRRQGLAGNEQFF
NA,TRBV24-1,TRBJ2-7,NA,TGTGCCACCAGTGGGGCGGGGCCCTACGAGCAGTACTTC,CATSGAGPYEQYF
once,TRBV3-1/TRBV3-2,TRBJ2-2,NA,TGTGCCAGCAGCCTAAAAGGGGGGGTTGGCACCGGGGAGCTGTTTTTT,CASSLKGGVGTGELFF
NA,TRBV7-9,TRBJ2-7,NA,TGTGCCAGCAGCCCTGACTCCCGTGCCGGGTCCGAGCAGTACTTC,CASSPDSRAGSEQYF
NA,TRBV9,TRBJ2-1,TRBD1,TGTGCCAGCAGCGTATATGAGGGGGCAAGTTACAATGAGCAGTTCTTC,CASSVYEGASYNEQFF
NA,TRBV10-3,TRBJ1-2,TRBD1,TGTGCCATCAGTGGTCGGGACAGGCACTATGGCTACACCTTC,CAISGRDRHYGYTF
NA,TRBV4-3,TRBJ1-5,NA,TGCGCCAGCAGCCAAGATTTGGCGGTCCAGCCCCAGCATTTT,CASSQDLAVQPQHF
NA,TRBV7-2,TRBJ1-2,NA,TGTGCCAGCAGCTCCCAATTCTATGGCTACACCTTC,CASSSQFYGYTF
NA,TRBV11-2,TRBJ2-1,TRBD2,TGTGCCAGCAGACGTCTAGCGGGGGGTAACAATGAGCAGTTCTTC,CASRRLAGGNNEQFF
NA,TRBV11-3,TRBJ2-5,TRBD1,TGTGCCAGCACCCCGAGACAGGGAAAGACCCAGTACTTC,CASTPRQGKTQYF
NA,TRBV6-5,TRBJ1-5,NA,TGTGCCAGCGGCGGGACGGTAAACCAGCCCCAGCATTTT,CASGGTVNQPQHF
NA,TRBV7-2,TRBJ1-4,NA,TGTGCCAGCAGCCAAAATGCTAATGAAAAACTGTTTTTT,CASSQNANEKLFF
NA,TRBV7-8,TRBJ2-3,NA,TGTGCCAGCAGCTTAGCGTTAGGGGCAGATACGCAGTATTTT,CASSLALGADTQYF
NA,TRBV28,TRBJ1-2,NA,TGTGCCAGCAGTTTAGGACAGCCACCCTATGGCTACACCTTC,CASSLGQPPYGYTF
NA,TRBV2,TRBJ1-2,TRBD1,TGTGCCAGCAAACCGGAGGGGGCCTATAACTATGGCTACACCTTC,CASKPEGAYNYGYTF
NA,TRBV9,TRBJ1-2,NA,TGTGCCAGCAGCGGCAGGTATAACTATGGCTACACCTTC,CASSGRYNYGYTF
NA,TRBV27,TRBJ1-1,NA,TGTGCCAGCAGCTCCGCGGGCACGGTGATAGACACTGAAGCTTTCTTT,CASSSAGTVIDTEAFF
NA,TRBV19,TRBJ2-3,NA,TGTGCCAGTAGTATAGCCCTCCGGGACTCCACAGATACGCAGTATTTT,CASSIALRDSTDTQYF
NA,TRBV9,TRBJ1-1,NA,TGTGCCAGCAGCGTAGGGCACCTGAACACTGAAGCTTTCTTT,CASSVGHLNTEAFF
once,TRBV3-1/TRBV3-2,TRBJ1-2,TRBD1,TGTGCCAGCAGCCAAGATCGGACAGGGAATGGCTACACCTTC,CASSQDRTGNGYTF
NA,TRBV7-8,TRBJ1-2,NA,TGTGCCAGCAGCCCGAGGGCCTCCTATGGCTACACCTTC,CASSPRASYGYTF
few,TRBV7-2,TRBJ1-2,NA,TGTGCCAGCAGCGGGCAGGTTCGCAGCCCCTATGGCTACACCTTC,CASSGQVRSPYGYTF
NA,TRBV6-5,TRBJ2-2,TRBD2,TGTGCCAGCAGTTACGGGGTAGCGGGAAACACCGGGGAGCTGTTTTTT,CASSYGVAGNTGELFF
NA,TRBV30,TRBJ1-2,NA,TGTGCCTGGGGGTCTGGGATGGGGGGAAACTATGGCTACACCTTC,CAWGSGMGGNYGYTF
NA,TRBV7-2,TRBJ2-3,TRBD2,TGTGCCAGCAGCTTAGGGGGGACTACAACCCGTACGCAGTATTTT,CASSLGGTTTRTQYF
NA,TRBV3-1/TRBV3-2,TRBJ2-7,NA,TGTGCCAGCAGCCAGGCGCGGAGATTTAGCTACGAGCAGTACTTC,CASSQARRFSYEQYF
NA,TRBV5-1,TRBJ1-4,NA,TGCGCCAGCAGCTTGGACAGGGCCGCAACTAATGAAAAACTGTTTTTT,CASSLDRAATNEKLFF
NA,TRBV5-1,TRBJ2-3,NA,TGCGCCAGCAGCTCCTCCACAGATACGCAGTATTTT,CASSSSTDTQYF
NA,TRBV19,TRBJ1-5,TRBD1,TGTGCCAGTAGTACTCGGACAGGGTTTAATCAGCCCCAGCATTTT,CASSTRTGFNQPQHF
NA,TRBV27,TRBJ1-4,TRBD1,TGTGCCAGCAGACGGACAGGGGGCATGGTAACTAATGAAAAACTGTTTTTT,CASRRTGGMVTNEKLFF
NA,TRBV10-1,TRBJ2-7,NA,TGCGCCAGCAGTGATTCTGGGGCCAGGGACTACGAGCAGTACTTC,CASSDSGARDYEQYF
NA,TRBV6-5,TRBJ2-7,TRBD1,TGTGCCAGCAGTCTAAGACAGGGGATGACCTACGAGCAGTACTTC,CASSLRQGMTYEQYF
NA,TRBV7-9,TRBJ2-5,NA,TGTGCCAGCAGCTTAACACAGTCGTATAAAGAGACCCAGTACTTC,CASSLTQSYKETQYF
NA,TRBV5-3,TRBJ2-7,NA,TGTGCCAGAAGCCCCGCGGCTTACGAGCAGTACTTC,CARSPAAYEQYF
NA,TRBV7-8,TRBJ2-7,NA,TGTGCCAGCAGCGCGGGCCTTCACTACGAGCAGTACTTC,CASSAGLHYEQYF
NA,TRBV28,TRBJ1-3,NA,TGTGCCACCGGGAGCTCTGGAAACACCATATATTTT,CATGSSGNTIYF
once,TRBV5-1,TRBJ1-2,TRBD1,TGCGCCAGCAGCCGAAGTACAGGGGATTCCTATGGCTACACCTTC,CASSRSTGDSYGYTF
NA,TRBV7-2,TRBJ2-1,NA,TGTGCCAGCAGCTTAAATCCCCCAACCTACAATGAGCAGTTCTTC,CASSLNPPTYNEQFF
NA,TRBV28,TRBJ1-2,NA,TGTGCCAGCAGCCCCCCCGGGTCCGGCTACACCTTC,CASSPPGSGYTF
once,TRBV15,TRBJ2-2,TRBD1,TGTGCCACCAGAGGCAGGGGGCTTTACACCGGGGAGCTGTTTTTT,CATRGRGLYTGELFF
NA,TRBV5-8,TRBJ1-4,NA,TGTGCCAGCAACCAGGGATTCTCTAATGAAAAACTGTTTTTT,CASNQGFSNEKLFF
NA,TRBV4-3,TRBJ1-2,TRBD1,TGCGCCAGCAGCCAGACAGGGGGCTGGGATGGCTACACCTTC,CASSQTGGWDGYTF
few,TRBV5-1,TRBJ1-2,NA,TGCGCCAGCAGCCAGGGGAAGTATGGCTACACCTTC,CASSQGKYGYTF
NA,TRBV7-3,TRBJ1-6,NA,TGTGCCAGCAGCTTAACCCGGGGTCTTAATTCACCCCTCCACTTT,CASSLTRGLNSPLHF
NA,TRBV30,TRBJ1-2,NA,TGTGCCTGGGGACCCCACAGGATCTATGGCTACACCTTC,CAWGPHRIYGYTF
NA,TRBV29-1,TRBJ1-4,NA,TGCAGCGTTGATTCGGTGGTCGGAAGTCGCGGCGAAAAACTGTTTTTT,CSVDSVVGSRGEKLFF
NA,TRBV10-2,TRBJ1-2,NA,TGCGCCAGCAGTGGAAGGAGGGCGCGGACAACTTTTAATAACTATGGCTACACCTTC,CASSGRRARTTFNNYGYTF